The 14 T cell receptor beta chains below were found in one sample sequenced in a study of T cells expressing NK-cell markers. TCRdb reprocessed the 5' RACE reads and stores each CDR3 protein as one record, lacking DNA. Listed are hundreds of thousands of distinct CDR3 sequences; roughly 3.4% falls within the top ten. Sequenced material: blood T cells: a sorted CD56 or NKG2C T cell subset, CD4+ or CD8+ T cells, or bulk PBMC T cells (not recorded which). The receptor set was obtained from a man aged 18 to 35 in good health.

V and J are TRBV7-8 and TRBJ1-4. The V gene's germline CDR1 is SGHVS and CDR2 FQNEAQ. The CDR3 runs to 13 residues. The CDR3 sequence: CASRSKSFEKLFF.

This rearrangement joins TRBV5-1 to TRBJ2-5; checking the TCRdb D call of TRBD2 is not possible without DNA. The CDR3 totals 15 residues. CDR1 SGHRS and CDR2 YFSETQ come from the germline V gene. The CDR3 region is CASRVGSLNTETQYF.

The chain couples TRBV12-5 to TRBJ1-1. CDR3 length: 14 amino acids. CDR1 is LGHNT and CDR2 is FRNRAP in the germline V gene. CDR3 protein: CASGLGQLNTEAFF.

This chain connects TRBV10-3 to TRBJ1-1. CDR1 is ENHRY and CDR2 is SYGVKD in the germline V gene. CDR3 length: 13 residues. The CDR3 loop is CAISGTDLTEAFF.

The chain uses TRBV20-1 and TRBJ2-5; TCRdb selects TRBD2, and the lack of DNA leaves this call unchecked. The CDR3 covers 17 residues. CDR1 and CDR2 (germline): DFQATT, SNEGSKA (reference sequence). The chain's CDR3 is CSASRGTRGLYQETQYF.

The CDR3 is CASRSQLNTEAFF. This sequence joins TRBV6-1 and TRBJ1-1. There are 13 residues in the CDR3. CDR1 is MNHNS, CDR2 SASEGT, per germline.

CDR3 in amino acids: CASSIWDFYNEQFF. V usage is TRBV13 and J usage is TRBJ2-1. The CDR3 extends over 14 amino acids. Germline loops: CDR1 PRHDT, CDR2 FYEKMQ (reference sequence).

The chain carries TRBV27 and TRBJ2-1; TCRdb selects TRBD1, and the lack of DNA leaves this call unchecked. The CDR3 covers 14 residues. Germline-derived CDR1 and CDR2 are MNHEY and SMNVEV (reference sequence). The CDR3 protein is CASNLDRGLDEQFF.

The chain uses TRBV2 and TRBJ1-4; the TRBD1 assignment by TCRdb is unverifiable without DNA. The CDR3 extends over 15 amino acids. CDR1 and CDR2 (germline): SNHLY, FYNNEI. The CDR3 reads CASSEMGVSNEKLFF.

This chain's CDR3 is CASSSQGREQFF. The V call is TRBV7-9, the J call TRBJ2-1. Per germline, CDR1 SEHNR and CDR2 FQNEAQ (reference sequence). The CDR3 runs to 12 residues.

V usage is TRBV6-5 and J usage is TRBJ2-1; TCRdb outputs TRBD1, but without DNA this stays unchecked. Per the germline V gene, CDR1 is MNHEY and CDR2 is SVGAGI. CDR3 size: 15 residues. CDR3 sequence reads: CASSYSIGTENEQFF.

The chain recombines TRBV5-1 with TRBJ2-1. The CDR3 extends over 16 amino acids. CDR1 SGHRS and CDR2 YFSETQ come from the germline V gene. CDR3 sequence reads: CASSFTTSASYNEQFF.

The chain joins TRBV4-1 to TRBJ2-1; TCRdb lists TRBD1, though no DNA is available to test this call. This CDR3 has 15 amino acids. Germline CDR1 MGHRA, CDR2 YSYEKL. This CDR3 is CASSQVSGYQDEQFF.

This chain joins TRBV10-3 and TRBJ2-7; TCRdb outputs TRBD2, but without DNA this stays unchecked. Germline loops: CDR1 ENHRY, CDR2 SYGVKD. The CDR3 has 16 residues. CDR3 sequence: CAISESGLGPKYEQYF.